This TCR beta chain emerged from a study of control samples from healthy donors and cancer patients. This table comes from immunoSEQ multiplex PCR, and its TCRdb copy is limited to in-frame clones, with some not included. Of about 70,000 clones in the sample, over 70% were seen once. Trimming left V 6 bases short and J 11 bases short, with 14 bases between. CDR3 length: 13 residues. Sequenced sample: blood. The origin of this receptor is a man aged 50 to 59 in good health. The chain links TRBV12-3 or TRBV12-4 to TRBJ1-6; possibly TRBD1 for D (5 bases). CDR3 amino acids: CASSSLGGTPLHF. CDR3 bases: TGTGCCAGCAGCTCCCTCGGGGGGACACCCCTCCACTTT.